Detailed here is one T cell receptor (beta chain). The age range of participants was 18 to 89 years, with residence in about two dozen US areas. For recovered donors of Cohort 3, there were two negative PCRs, clearance, or symptom resolution. This entry is derived from a study of blood T cell repertoires in COVID-19. Study-level background: There were acute and convalescent COVID-19 samples, and they came from the United States, Italy and Spain. T cells, B-cell-depleted T cells, or PBMCs supplied cDNA or gDNA.

Germline V gene lookup returns CDR1 PRHDT and CDR2 FYEKMQ (reference sequence). Trimming removed 5 bases from V and 6 bases from J, with 14 bases in between. The CDR3 is 14 amino acids. Profiling relied on immunoSEQ multiplex PCR, and the TCRdb table lists in-frame clones only, not all of them. The sample contains about 310,000 clones, approximately 85% of which appear only once. This chain links TRBV13 with TRBJ1-3; unclear D gene. The sequenced material came from PBMCs or T cells enriched from blood (not recorded which). The TCR sequence derives from a man aged 25 to 45 who had recovered from COVID-19. As DNA, the CDR3 is TGTGCCAGCAGCCTACCTGACACACCAAACACCATATATTTT. It yields the protein CASSLPDTPNTIYF.